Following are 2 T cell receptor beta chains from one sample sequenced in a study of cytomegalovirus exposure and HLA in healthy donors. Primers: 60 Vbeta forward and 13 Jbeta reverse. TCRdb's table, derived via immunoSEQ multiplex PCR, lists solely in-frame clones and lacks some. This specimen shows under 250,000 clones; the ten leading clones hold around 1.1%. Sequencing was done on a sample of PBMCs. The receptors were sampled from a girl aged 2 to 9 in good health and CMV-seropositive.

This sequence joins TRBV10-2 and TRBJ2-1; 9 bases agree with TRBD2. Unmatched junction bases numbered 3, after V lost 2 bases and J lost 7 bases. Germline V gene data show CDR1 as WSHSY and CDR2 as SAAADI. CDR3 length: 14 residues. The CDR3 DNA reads TGCGCCAGCAGTGAGATTAGCGGGAGTAATGAGCAGTTCTTC. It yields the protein CASSEISGSNEQFF.

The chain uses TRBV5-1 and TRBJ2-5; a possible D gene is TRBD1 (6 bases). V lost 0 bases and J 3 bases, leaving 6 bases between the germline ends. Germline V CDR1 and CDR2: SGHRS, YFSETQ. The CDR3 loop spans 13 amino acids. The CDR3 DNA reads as TGCGCCAGCAGCTTGGACAGGGAAGAGACCCAGTACTTC. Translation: CASSLDREETQYF.